One sample yielded the 25 T cell receptor beta chains listed below, sequenced in a study of T cell repertoires in cytomegalovirus infection. The antigens these receptors bind are not known. TCRdb ran MiXCR on the reads and lists one entry per CDR3 protein. The table records roughly 78,000 distinct CDR3 sequences, approximately 39% of them present only once. This specimen consisted of CD8+ T cells from cultured PBMCs, obtained from culture after CMV antigen stimulation. The receptors stem from a human donor in good health (CMV status not recorded). Some clones in this sample may be carry-over from other donors' samples.

The genes are TRBV7-3 and TRBJ2-1, with 10 bases matching TRBD2. Per germline, CDR1 SGHTA and CDR2 FQGTGA. This CDR3 is 16 amino acids long. V shed 5 bases and J 5 bases; nucleotides not matched to a gene: 9. For the CDR3, the DNA is TGTGCCAGCAGCCCCCCTTGGCTAGCGGGGGACAATGAGCAGTTCTTC. Amino acids: CASSPPWLAGDNEQFF. The full variable domain, rest sourced from reference TRBV7-3 and TRBJ2-1, is GAGVSQTPSNKVTEKGKYVELRCDPISGHTALYWYRQSLGQGPEFLIYFQGTGAADDSGLPNDRFFAVRPEGSVSTLKIQRTERGDSAVYLCASSPPWLAGDNEQFFGPGTRLTVL.

The chain carries TRBV15 and TRBJ2-3, with D maybe TRBD2 (7 bases). This CDR3 spans 16 amino acids. V gave up 1 base and J gave up 4 bases, with 15 bases separating them. Germline lookup yields CDR1 LNHNV and CDR2 YYDKDF (reference sequence). For the CDR3, the DNA is TGTGCCACCAGCAGAGCCGCCCGAGGGGGGGCAGATACGCAGTATTTT. The encoded protein is CATSRAARGGADTQYF.

The chain has TRBV27 and TRBJ2-5, with 7 nucleotides matching TRBD1. Germline lookup yields CDR1 MNHEY and CDR2 SMNVEV (reference sequence). The CDR3 is 13 amino acids. Trimming cost V 3 bases and J 7 bases; bases outside gene matches: 5. This chain's CDR3 is CASSFRDSGTQYF. The CDR3 DNA follows: TGTGCCAGCAGTTTCCGGGACAGCGGGACCCAGTACTTC.

V gene TRBV5-1 combines with J gene TRBJ2-3; D may be TRBD2 (6 bases). Germline V gene data show CDR1 as SGHRS and CDR2 as YFSETQ. The CDR3 has 18 amino acids. V lost 0 bases and J 0 bases, leaving 17 bases between the germline ends. CDR3 sequence (DNA): TGCGCCAGCAGCTTGGCCGGAGTGTTGGCGGGGAGCACAGATACGCAGTATTTT. Protein sequence: CASSLAGVLAGSTDTQYF.

This clonotype was seen only a few times. The chain combines TRBV7-2 with TRBJ2-1; 9 positions agree with TRBD1. V lost 5 bases to trimming and J lost 2 bases; unmatched junction nucleotides: 4. Germline assignment: CDR1 SGHTA and CDR2 FQGNSA. CDR3 length equals 15 residues. CDR3 nucleotides: TGTGCCAGCAGCCGGGGACAGGGAACCTACAATGAGCAGTTCTTC. Translating it yields CASSRGQGTYNEQFF. Full variable domain (rest looked up from reference TRBV7-2 and TRBJ2-1): GAGVSQSPSNKVTEKGKDVELRCDPISGHTALYWYRQSLGQGLEFLIYFQGNSAPDKSGLPSDRFSAERTGGSVSTLTIQRTQQEDSAVYLCASSRGQGTYNEQFFGPGTRLTVL.

The chain couples TRBV29-1 to TRBJ1-2; 7 nucleotides line up with TRBD1. Germline lookup yields CDR1 SQVTM and CDR2 ANQGSEA. V trimming: 7 bases; J trimming: 7 bases; junction bases outside the gene matches: 12. The CDR3 totals 13 residues. The CDR3 coding sequence is TGCAGCGCCCCACAGCAGGGGGAGGGTGGCTACACCTTC. It codes for CSAPQQGEGGYTF.

The genes are TRBV20-1 and TRBJ2-5; a possible D gene is TRBD2 (5 bases). The CDR3 length is 14 residues. With 5 bases removed from V and 0 bases from J, the gap between germline ends came to 13 bases. Germline V gene data show CDR1 as DFQATT and CDR2 as SNEGSKA (reference sequence). The CDR3 DNA sequence: TGCAGTGCTCAAGGGCGGGCCTACCAAGAGACCCAGTACTTC. Translated, it gives CSAQGRAYQETQYF.

The chain joins TRBV6-6 to TRBJ2-2, with D unresolved. Germline CDR1 reads MNHNY; CDR2 reads SVGAGI (reference sequence). This CDR3 has 14 residues. V lost 0 bases to trimming and J lost 5 bases, with 7 bases between them. The chain's CDR3 is CASSYSTGTGELFF. The CDR3 DNA reads as TGTGCCAGCAGTTACTCGACCGGTACCGGGGAGCTGTTTTTT.

The chain uses TRBV19 and TRBJ1-1; a weak D match, TRBD1 (6 bases). Between the trimmed V and J ends, which lost 9 bases and 8 bases, there was a span of 13 bases. This CDR3 region has 11 residues. CDR1 is LNHDA, CDR2 SQIVND, per germline (reference sequence). The CDR3 loop is CASRDIREAFF. The CDR3 nucleotides read TGTGCCAGCCGGGACATTCGGGAAGCTTTCTTT.

The chain links TRBV9 to TRBJ2-1; 15 bases fit TRBD2. Germline V lookup: CDR1 SGDLS, CDR2 YYNGEE. V was clipped by 4 bases and J by 9 bases; unmatched bases: 8. The CDR3 runs 16 residues. This chain's CDR3 is CASSPWTSGGEFEQFF. In nucleotides, the CDR3 is TGTGCCAGCAGCCCCTGGACTAGCGGGGGGGAGTTTGAGCAGTTCTTC.

The chain uses TRBV20-1 and TRBJ2-1; a possible D gene is TRBD1 (5 bases). Trimming took 0 bases from V and 0 from J, leaving 18 bases between them. The CDR3 runs to 18 residues. Looked up from germline, CDR1 is DFQATT and CDR2 is SNEGSKA (reference sequence). CDR3 in amino acids: CSARDYIKRQFSYNEQFF. CDR3 nucleotide sequence: TGCAGTGCTAGAGACTACATAAAAAGACAGTTCTCCTACAATGAGCAGTTCTTC.

This clonotype was seen a few times. DNA for the CDR3: TGTGCCAGCAGCTTAGATAGGTTGGGGGAATCCTATAATTCACCCCTCCACTTT. It is translated as CASSLDRLGESYNSPLHF. This chain uses TRBV7-8 with TRBJ1-6; TRBD1 might be the D (5 bases). Trimming took 1 base from V and 1 from J, leaving 14 bases between them. CDR3 length: 18 residues. In germline, CDR1 is SGHVS, CDR2 FQNEAQ. Using reference TRBV7-8 and TRBJ1-6 for the parts outside the CDR3, the full variable domain is GAGVSQSPRYKVAKRGQDVALRCDPISGHVSLFWYQQALGQGPEFLTYFQNEAQLDKSGLPSDRFFAERPEGSVSTLKIQRTQQEDSAVYLCASSLDRLGESYNSPLHFGNGTRLTVT.

The chain uses TRBV7-2 and TRBJ2-2; 9 bases align to TRBD2. V dropped 1 base and J dropped 7; count of bases not matched to a gene: 16. The CDR3 has 19 residues. Germline V gives CDR1 SGHTA, CDR2 FQGNSA. The CDR3 DNA is TGTGCCAGCAGCTTAGAACCAGTCCTAGCGGGGATTTTCGGCGGGGAGCTGTTTTTT. Translated: CASSLEPVLAGIFGGELFF.

The CDR3 loop reads CASSSGRYNEQFF. The CDR3 DNA sequence: TGCGCCAGCAGTTCAGGTCGGTACAATGAGCAGTTCTTC. The genes are TRBV5-1 and TRBJ2-1; unclear D gene. CDR3 size: 13 residues. Germline CDR1 SGHRS, CDR2 YFSETQ. The V and J ends lost 5 bases and 4 bases respectively, with 10 bases between them. Using reference TRBV5-1 and TRBJ2-1 for the parts outside the CDR3, the full variable domain is KAGVTQTPRYLIKTRGQQVTLSCSPISGHRSVSWYQQTPGQGLQFLFEYFSETQRNKGNFPGRFSGRQFSNSRSEMNVSTLELGDSALYLCASSSGRYNEQFFGPGTRLTVL.

This clonotype was picked up a small number of times. This chain links TRBV7-9 with TRBJ1-1; a possible D gene is TRBD1 (5 bases). The germline V gene has CDR1 SEHNR and CDR2 FQNEAQ (reference sequence). The V gene lost 0 bases and the J gene lost 0 bases, with 14 bases spanning the gap. The CDR3 contains 17 residues. The DNA for the CDR3 is TGTGCCAGCAGCTTAGCGCCCCAGGGAGTGATGAACACTGAAGCTTTCTTT. Encoded protein: CASSLAPQGVMNTEAFF.

This clonotype was picked up a small number of times. The chain couples TRBV2 to TRBJ2-1; D unclear. The CDR3 runs 14 residues. Deletions cut 2 bases from V and 9 bases from J, with 14 bases between. Germline CDR1 reads SNHLY; CDR2 reads FYNNEI. The CDR3 DNA follows: TGTGCCAGCAGTGAACTCGACACCGTCAGTGAGCAGTTCTTC. It translates to CASSELDTVSEQFF.

The V and J genes are TRBV9 and TRBJ2-5; D not certain. V lost 0 bases and J 5 bases, leaving 14 bases between the germline ends. This CDR3 spans 15 amino acids. Germline V gene data show CDR1 as SGDLS and CDR2 as YYNGEE. The CDR3 sequence is CASSVDGGVMETQYF. The CDR3 region has the DNA TGTGCCAGCAGCGTAGATGGTGGGGTAATGGAGACCCAGTACTTC.

The genes are TRBV7-2 and TRBJ2-7, with D unclear. This CDR3 contains 14 residues. V dropped 3 bases and J dropped 3 bases, with 12 bases sitting between them. Germline V gene data show CDR1 as SGHTA and CDR2 as FQGNSA. CDR3 bases: TGTGCCAGCAGCTTTCCTGGACGGATCTACGAGCAGTACTTC. Translated: CASSFPGRIYEQYF.

This chain joins TRBV7-8 and TRBJ2-7; 9 bases are a match to TRBD1. Germline V gene lookup returns CDR1 SGHVS and CDR2 FQNEAQ. Unmatched junction bases numbered 7, after V lost 5 bases and J lost 5 bases. The CDR3 length is 14 residues. DNA for the CDR3: TGTGCCAGCAGCACGGGACAGGGTTTCGACGAGCAGTACTTC. As protein: CASSTGQGFDEQYF.

The CDR3 DNA sequence: TGCAGTGTTCAGACTAGCGGGGGGCCCTTCTCCTACGAGCAGTACTTC. This translates into CSVQTSGGPFSYEQYF. The chain employs TRBV20-1 and TRBJ2-7; 13 bases are a match to TRBD2. The V and J ends lost 7 bases and 0 bases, in that order; junction bases with no gene match: 9. CDR1 and CDR2 (germline): DFQATT, SNEGSKA (reference sequence). The CDR3 is 16 residues long.

The table lists this clonotype with a few counts. The chain recombines TRBV7-8 with TRBJ2-3; D is possibly TRBD1 (5 bases). V was shortened by 1 base and J by 2 bases, with 19 bases between the two germline ends. Germline V gene sequence: CDR1 SGHVS, CDR2 FQNEAQ. The CDR3 extends over 18 amino acids. CDR3: CASSLGRYLLGVTDTQYF. The CDR3 DNA reads TGTGCCAGCAGCTTAGGTCGATACCTTCTAGGGGTCACAGATACGCAGTATTTT.

The chain has TRBV4-3 and TRBJ2-3; 10 bases map to TRBD2. The CDR3 covers 17 residues. After removal of 0 bases from V and 4 bases from J, the junction contained 7 bases not matched to a gene. Germline assignment: CDR1 LGHNA and CDR2 YSLEER. The CDR3 sequence: CASSQDHSGGSPDTQYF. For the CDR3, the DNA is TGCGCCAGCAGCCAAGATCATAGCGGGGGGTCTCCAGATACGCAGTATTTT.

This clonotype was recorded a few times. This rearrangement joins TRBV11-2 to TRBJ2-7, with unresolved D. Germline loops: CDR1 SGHAT, CDR2 FQNNGV. This CDR3 spans 15 amino acids. V was shortened by 1 base and J by 2 bases, with 12 bases between the two germline ends. CDR3 sequence (DNA): TGTGCCAGCAGCTTAGCCCAGGCTGAAGCCTACGAGCAGTACTTC. Translated, it gives CASSLAQAEAYEQYF.

CDR3 DNA: TGCAGTGCTAGAGTATGGCACATATTCGGCGCTTTCTTT. Protein sequence: CSARVWHIFGAFF. The chain combines TRBV20-1 with TRBJ1-1; no clear D. The V and J ends lost 1 base and 11 bases respectively, with 17 bases between them. The CDR3 has 13 residues. Germline assignment: CDR1 DFQATT and CDR2 SNEGSKA (reference sequence).

Many counts were recorded for this clonotype. J is TRBJ1-1 and V is TRBV7-8; D gene unclear. The CDR3 spans 15 residues. The V end lost 1 base, the J end lost 0 bases, and 9 bases lay between the germline ends. Germline V gives CDR1 SGHVS, CDR2 FQNEAQ. The CDR3 DNA sequence: TGTGCCAGCAGCTTAGATTTATCGGTGAACACTGAAGCTTTCTTT. Translated: CASSLDLSVNTEAFF.